The next 14 T cell receptor beta chains were all read from a single sample in a study of T cells in Graves' hyperthyroidism and ophthalmopathy. Researchers took RNA transcripts and amplified the TCR beta CDR3 regions from them. Researchers ran a first-round RT-PCR on the TCR CDR3 using the HTBI primer set. A single record per CDR3 protein comes from TCRdb applying MiXCR to the multiplex PCR reads. The sample has about 350,000 distinct CDR3 sequences, 18% seen once. Sequenced material: blood. The origin of the receptors is a woman between 35 and 50 years old with Graves' ophthalmopathy.

This chain links TRBV6-1 with TRBJ2-7, with D perhaps TRBD1 or TRBD2 (5 bases each). Between the trimmed V and J ends, which lost 4 bases and 7 bases, there was a span of 23 bases. Germline CDR1 MNHNS, CDR2 SASEGT. The CDR3 covers 16 residues. The CDR3 is CASSVSRQGGTGEQYF. As DNA, the CDR3 is TGTGCCAGCAGTGTATCCCGGCAGGGTGGGACCGGGGAGCAGTACTTC.

This clonotype has a count of ten or more. The chain combines TRBV6-2 or TRBV6-3 with TRBJ1-1; no clear D gene. V was trimmed by 6 bases and J by 0 bases, leaving 8 bases between them. The CDR3 has 13 amino acids. Germline-derived CDR1 and CDR2 are MNHEY and SVGEGT. The CDR3 DNA reads TGTGCCAGCAGAAACCGGCTGAACACTGAAGCTTTCTTT. Protein: CASRNRLNTEAFF.

The V gene is TRBV3-1, the J gene TRBJ2-3; D perhaps matches TRBD1 (6 bases). Deletions cut 1 base from V and 5 bases from J, with 13 bases between. CDR3 length: 15 residues. Germline V gives CDR1 LGHDT, CDR2 YNNKEL (reference sequence). The CDR3 protein is CASSQGIPRGDTQYF. CDR3 nucleotides: TGTGCCAGCAGCCAAGGGATCCCCAGGGGAGATACGCAGTATTTT.

In this sample, this clonotype turned up many times. The V and J genes are TRBV6-1 and TRBJ2-7; 8 positions match TRBD1. This CDR3 spans 15 amino acids. The V and J ends lost 4 bases and 6 bases, in that order; junction bases with no gene match: 11. In germline, CDR1 is MNHNS, CDR2 SASEGT. The CDR3 region is CASSASRTGLAEQYF. The DNA for the CDR3 is TGTGCCAGCAGTGCCTCCCGGACAGGGCTGGCCGAGCAGTACTTC.

In this sample, this clonotype turned up many times. The chain joins TRBV7-2 to TRBJ1-2, with 7 bases matching TRBD1. The length of the CDR3 is 14 residues. CDR1 and CDR2 (germline): SGHTA, FQGNSA. With 1 base clipped from V and 4 bases from J, the junction kept 3 bases outside the gene matches. The CDR3 loop reads CASSLDDRAYGYTF. CDR3 sequence (DNA): TGTGCCAGCAGCTTAGACGACAGGGCCTATGGCTACACCTTC.

This clonotype has ten or more counts. The chain's CDR3 is CASRRDRVTEAFF. CDR3 nucleotides: TGTGCCAGCAGGCGGGACAGGGTAACTGAAGCTTTCTTT. V and J are TRBV28 and TRBJ1-1; 9 nucleotides match TRBD1. Germline V gene sequence: CDR1 MDHEN, CDR2 SYDVKM. The junction had 4 bases not matched to a gene; V was cut back by 6 bases and J by 5 bases. There are 13 residues in the CDR3.

V is TRBV11-2 and J is TRBJ2-7; 13 nucleotides agree with TRBD2. The trim removed 5 bases at V and 5 bases at J, leaving 6 bases unmatched. The CDR3 covers 15 residues. From germline, CDR1 is SGHAT and CDR2 FQNNGV. The CDR3 protein is CASSRLAGGRDEQYF. In nucleotides, the CDR3 is TGTGCCAGCAGCAGACTAGCGGGGGGCCGAGACGAGCAGTACTTC.

This clonotype was counted at least ten times. The chain is built from TRBV6-5 and TRBJ1-1; 7 bases fit TRBD1. The V segment lost 0 bases and the J segment 3 bases; nucleotides outside the gene matches: 1. Germline assignment: CDR1 MNHEY and CDR2 SVGAGI. CDR3 length: 14 amino acids. The CDR3, as DNA: TGTGCCAGCAGTTACTCCGGACAGGACACTGAAGCTTTCTTT. It codes for CASSYSGQDTEAFF.

This clonotype appeared many times. The V gene is TRBV12-3 or TRBV12-4, the J gene TRBJ2-7; a weak D match, TRBD2 (7 bases). The CDR3 is 15 amino acids. V lost 5 bases to trimming and J lost 1 base, with 15 bases between them. CDR3 in DNA: TGTGCCAGCAGTCAGGAGGGGGGGTATTCCTACGAGCAGTACTTC. Translated, it gives CASSQEGGYSYEQYF.

The gene calls are TRBV7-3 and TRBJ2-2, with 9 bases matching TRBD1. Trimming cost V 5 bases and J 4 bases; bases outside gene matches: 2. Germline V lookup: CDR1 SGHTA, CDR2 FQGTGA. This CDR3 is 14 amino acids long. The CDR3 reads CASSEDRGTGELFF. The CDR3, as DNA: TGTGCCAGCAGCGAGGACAGGGGCACCGGGGAGCTGTTTTTT.

In its sample, this clonotype was seen many times. The rearrangement links TRBV28 to TRBJ2-7; a possible D gene is TRBD1 (6 bases). The length of the CDR3 is 15 residues. The germline V and J ends were trimmed by 4 bases and 3 bases, with 16 bases remaining between them. Germline assignment: CDR1 MDHEN and CDR2 SYDVKM. The DNA for the CDR3 is TGTGCCAGCAGTTCCGGGACAAAGACCTTCTACGAGCAGTACTTC. Its protein product is CASSSGTKTFYEQYF.

Details on this clonotype: A much larger clone lies a single base off, so this may be a read error. V is TRBV2 and J is TRBJ1-3; D gene ambiguous. CDR3 length: 15 amino acids. Germline V gives CDR1 SNHLY, CDR2 FYNNEI. CDR3 loop: CVSRIDHGSGNTIYF. CDR3 bases: TGTGTCAGCAGGATAGACCACGGCTCTGGAAACACCATATATTTT.

This clonotype was recorded at least ten times. This sequence joins TRBV3-1 and TRBJ1-2, with a possible D match to TRBD1 (6 bases). Per the germline V gene, CDR1 is LGHDT and CDR2 is YNNKEL (reference sequence). Deletions cut 1 base from V and 7 bases from J, with 13 bases between. This CDR3 is 14 amino acids long. CDR3 sequence reads: CASSQATGFGGYTF. As DNA, the CDR3 is TGTGCCAGCAGCCAAGCCACAGGGTTTGGTGGCTACACCTTC.

The V call is TRBV12-3 or TRBV12-4, the J call TRBJ2-7; 11 bases fit TRBD1. The trim removed 2 bases at V and 5 bases at J, leaving 5 bases unmatched. This CDR3 has 15 amino acids. The CDR3 nucleotides read TGTGCCAGCAGTTTACTTTGGACAGGGGGCGACGAGCAGTACTTC. Translation gives CASSLLWTGGDEQYF.